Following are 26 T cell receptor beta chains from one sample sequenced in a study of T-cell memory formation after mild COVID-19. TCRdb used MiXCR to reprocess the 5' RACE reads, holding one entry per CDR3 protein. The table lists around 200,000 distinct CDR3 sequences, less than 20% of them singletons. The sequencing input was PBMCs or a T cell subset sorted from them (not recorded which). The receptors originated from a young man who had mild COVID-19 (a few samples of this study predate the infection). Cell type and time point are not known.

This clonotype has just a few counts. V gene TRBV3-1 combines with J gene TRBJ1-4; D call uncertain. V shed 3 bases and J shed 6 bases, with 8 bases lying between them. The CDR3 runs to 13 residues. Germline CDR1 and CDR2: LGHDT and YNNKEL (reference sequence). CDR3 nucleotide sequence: TGTGCCAGCAGCCACGCGCAACATGAAAAACTGTTTTTT. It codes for CASSHAQHEKLFF.

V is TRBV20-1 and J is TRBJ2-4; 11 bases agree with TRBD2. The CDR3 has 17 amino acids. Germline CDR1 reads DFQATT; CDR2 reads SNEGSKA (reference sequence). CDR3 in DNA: TGCAGCGCCCCTTTCAGCCTCACTAGCGGGGGCATAAACATTCAGTACTTC. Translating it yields CSAPFSLTSGGINIQYF.

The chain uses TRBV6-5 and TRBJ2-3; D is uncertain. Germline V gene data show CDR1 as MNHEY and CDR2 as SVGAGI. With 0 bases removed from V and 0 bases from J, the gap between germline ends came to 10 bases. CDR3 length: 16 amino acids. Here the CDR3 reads CASSYSFGLSTDTQYF. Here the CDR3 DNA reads TGTGCCAGCAGTTACTCGTTCGGGCTTAGCACAGATACGCAGTATTTT.

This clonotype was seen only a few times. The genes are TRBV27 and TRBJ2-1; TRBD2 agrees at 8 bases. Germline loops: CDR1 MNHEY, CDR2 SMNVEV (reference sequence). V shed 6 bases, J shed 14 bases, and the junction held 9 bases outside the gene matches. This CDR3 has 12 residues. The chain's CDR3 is CASRRSGASEFF. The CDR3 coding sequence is TGTGCCAGCAGACGTAGCGGGGCCTCTGAGTTCTTC.

CDR3 region: CASGQGRAYEQYF. The CDR3 nucleotides read TGTGCTAGTGGGCAGGGCAGGGCCTACGAGCAGTACTTC. J is TRBJ2-7 and V is TRBV12-5, with D possibly being TRBD1 (5 bases). V lost 6 bases and J lost 2, with 11 bases in between. Germline CDR1 is LGHNT and CDR2 is FRNRAP. This CDR3 is 13 amino acids long.

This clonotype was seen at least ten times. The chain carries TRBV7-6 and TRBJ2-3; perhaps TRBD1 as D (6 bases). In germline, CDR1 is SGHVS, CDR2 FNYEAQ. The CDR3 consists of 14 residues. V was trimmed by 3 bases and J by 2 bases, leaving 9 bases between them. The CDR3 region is CASSFRDNTDTQYF. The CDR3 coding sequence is TGTGCCAGCAGCTTTAGGGACAACACAGATACGCAGTATTTT.

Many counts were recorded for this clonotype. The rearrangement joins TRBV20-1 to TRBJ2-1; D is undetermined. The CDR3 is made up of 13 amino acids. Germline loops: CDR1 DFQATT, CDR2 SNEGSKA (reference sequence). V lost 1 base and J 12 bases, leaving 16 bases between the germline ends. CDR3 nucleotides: TGCAGTGCTAGAGTCTCCCCCCCTAACGGGCAGTTCTTC. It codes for CSARVSPPNGQFF.

CDR3 coding DNA: TGTGCCAGCAGCTTTGGTAGCGGGGGGGCCGGAGATACGCAGTATTTT. Translating it yields CASSFGSGGAGDTQYF. The chain combines TRBV7-2 with TRBJ2-3; TRBD2 matches 11 bases. The germline V gene has CDR1 SGHTA and CDR2 FQGNSA. V dropped 3 bases and J dropped 5; count of bases not matched to a gene: 7. This CDR3 has 16 amino acids. Full variable domain (rest looked up from reference TRBV7-2 and TRBJ2-3): GAGVSQSPSNKVTEKGKDVELRCDPISGHTALYWYRQSLGQGLEFLIYFQGNSAPDKSGLPSDRFSAERTGGSVSTLTIQRTQQEDSAVYLCASSFGSGGAGDTQYFGPGTRLTVL.

The CDR3 region is CASSLGDRGETQYF. The CDR3 coding sequence is TGTGCCAGCAGCTTAGGGGACAGGGGCGAGACCCAGTACTTC. J is TRBJ2-5 and V is TRBV11-3; 10 nucleotides line up with TRBD1. With 1 base clipped from V and 5 bases from J, the junction kept 1 base outside the gene matches. CDR1 and CDR2 (germline): SGHNT, YENEEA. The CDR3 has 14 amino acids.

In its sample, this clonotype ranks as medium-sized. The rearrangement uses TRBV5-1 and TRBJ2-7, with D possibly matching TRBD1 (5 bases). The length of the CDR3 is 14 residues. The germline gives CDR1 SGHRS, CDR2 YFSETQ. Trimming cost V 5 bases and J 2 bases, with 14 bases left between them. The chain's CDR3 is CASRHPPTAYEQYF. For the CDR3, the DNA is TGCGCCAGCAGACACCCGCCGACAGCCTACGAGCAGTACTTC.

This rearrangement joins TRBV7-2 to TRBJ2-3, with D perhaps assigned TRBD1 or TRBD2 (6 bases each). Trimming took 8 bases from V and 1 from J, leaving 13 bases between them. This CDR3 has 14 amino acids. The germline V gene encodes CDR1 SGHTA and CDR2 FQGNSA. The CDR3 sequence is CASGGGQRTDTQYF. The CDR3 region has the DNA TGTGCCAGCGGGGGAGGACAGCGCACAGATACGCAGTATTTT.

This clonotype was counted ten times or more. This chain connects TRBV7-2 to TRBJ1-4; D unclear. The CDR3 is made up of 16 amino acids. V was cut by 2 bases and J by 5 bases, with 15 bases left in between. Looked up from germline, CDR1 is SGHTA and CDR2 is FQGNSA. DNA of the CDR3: TGTGCCAGCAGCTTATCCGGGCAGGTTCGAAATGAAAAACTGTTTTTT. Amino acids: CASSLSGQVRNEKLFF.

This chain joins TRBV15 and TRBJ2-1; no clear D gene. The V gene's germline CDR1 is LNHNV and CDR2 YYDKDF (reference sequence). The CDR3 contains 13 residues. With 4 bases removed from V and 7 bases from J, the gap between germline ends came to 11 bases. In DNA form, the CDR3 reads TGTGCCACCAGCACCCAGCTGGGGAATGAGCAGTTCTTC. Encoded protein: CATSTQLGNEQFF.

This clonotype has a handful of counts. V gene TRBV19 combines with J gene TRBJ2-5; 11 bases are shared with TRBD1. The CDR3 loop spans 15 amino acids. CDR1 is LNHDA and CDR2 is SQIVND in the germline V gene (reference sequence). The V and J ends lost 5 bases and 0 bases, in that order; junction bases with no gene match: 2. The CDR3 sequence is CASSRDRGNQETQYF. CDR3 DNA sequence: TGTGCCAGTAGTCGGGACAGGGGGAACCAAGAGACCCAGTACTTC.

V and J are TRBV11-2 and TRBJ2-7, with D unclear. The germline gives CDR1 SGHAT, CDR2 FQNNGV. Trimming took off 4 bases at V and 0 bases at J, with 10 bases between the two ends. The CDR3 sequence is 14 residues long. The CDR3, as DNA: TGTGCCAGCAGCTCAGTCCGGCGCTCCTACGAGCAGTACTTC. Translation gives CASSSVRRSYEQYF. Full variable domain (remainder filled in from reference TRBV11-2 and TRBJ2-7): EAGVAQSPRYKIIEKRQSVAFWCNPISGHATLYWYQQILGQGPKLLIQFQNNGVVDDSQLPKDRFSAERLKGVDSTLKIQPAKLEDSAVYLCASSSVRRSYEQYFGPGTRLTVT.

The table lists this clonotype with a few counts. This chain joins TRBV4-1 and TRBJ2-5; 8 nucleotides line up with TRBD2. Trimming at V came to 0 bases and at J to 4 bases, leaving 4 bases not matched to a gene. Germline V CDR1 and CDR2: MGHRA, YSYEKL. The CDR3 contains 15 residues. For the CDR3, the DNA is TGCGCCAGCAGCCAAGATCCTAGCGGGCGAGAGACCCAGTACTTC. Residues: CASSQDPSGRETQYF.

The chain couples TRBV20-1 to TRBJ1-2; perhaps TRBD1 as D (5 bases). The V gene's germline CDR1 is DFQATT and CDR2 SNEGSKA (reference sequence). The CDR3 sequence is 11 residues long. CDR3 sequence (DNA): TGCGTACGGGGGGGAACGGATGGCTACACCTTC. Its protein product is CVRGGTDGYTF.

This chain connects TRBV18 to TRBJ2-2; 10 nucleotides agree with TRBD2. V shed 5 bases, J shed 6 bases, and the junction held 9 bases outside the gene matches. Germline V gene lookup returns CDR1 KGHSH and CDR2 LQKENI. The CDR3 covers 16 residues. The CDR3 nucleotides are TGTGCCAGCTCAGCCCGTACTAGCGGGATCTCCGGGGAGCTGTTTTTT. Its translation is CASSARTSGISGELFF.

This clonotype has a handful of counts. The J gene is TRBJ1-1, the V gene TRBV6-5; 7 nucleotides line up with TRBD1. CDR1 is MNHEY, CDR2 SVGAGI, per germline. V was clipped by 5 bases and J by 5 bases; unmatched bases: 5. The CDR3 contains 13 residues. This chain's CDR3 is CASSGQAWTEAFF. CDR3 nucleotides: TGTGCCAGCAGTGGACAGGCTTGGACTGAAGCTTTCTTT.

CDR3 nucleotide sequence: TGTGCCAGCACTAAACCGGGACTAGCGTACAATGAGCAGTTCTTC. This sequence encodes CASTKPGLAYNEQFF. The genes are TRBV2 and TRBJ2-1; TRBD2 matches 10 bases. Germline lookup yields CDR1 SNHLY and CDR2 FYNNEI. CDR3 size: 15 residues. The J segment lost 4 bases and the V segment lost 7 bases, leaving 7 bases of the junction unmatched.

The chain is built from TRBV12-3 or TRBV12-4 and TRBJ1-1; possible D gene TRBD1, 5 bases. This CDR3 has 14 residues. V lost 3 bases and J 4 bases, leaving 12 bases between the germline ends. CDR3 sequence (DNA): TGTGCCAGCAGTTTCGGGGGTAGTAGCACTGAAGCTTTCTTT. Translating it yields CASSFGGSSTEAFF.

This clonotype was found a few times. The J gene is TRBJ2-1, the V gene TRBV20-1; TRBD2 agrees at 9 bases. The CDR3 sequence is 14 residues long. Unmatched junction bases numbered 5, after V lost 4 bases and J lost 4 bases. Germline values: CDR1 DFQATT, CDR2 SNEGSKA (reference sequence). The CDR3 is CSATSSGAYNEQFF. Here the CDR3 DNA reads TGCAGTGCTACCTCTAGCGGGGCTTACAATGAGCAGTTCTTC.

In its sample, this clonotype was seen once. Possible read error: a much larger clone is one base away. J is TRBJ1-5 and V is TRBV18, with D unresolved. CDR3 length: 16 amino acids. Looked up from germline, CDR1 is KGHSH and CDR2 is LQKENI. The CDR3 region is CASSPGIRYSNQPQNF. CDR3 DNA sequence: TGTGCCAGCTCACCGGGGATACGCTATAGCAATCAGCCCCAGAATTTT.

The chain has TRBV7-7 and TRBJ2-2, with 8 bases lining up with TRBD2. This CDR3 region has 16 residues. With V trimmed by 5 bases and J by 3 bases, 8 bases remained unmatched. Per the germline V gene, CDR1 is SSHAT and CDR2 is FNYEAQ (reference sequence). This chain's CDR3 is CASSPARGVYTGELFF. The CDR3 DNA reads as TGTGCCAGCAGCCCTGCGCGGGGGGTCTACACCGGGGAGCTGTTTTTT. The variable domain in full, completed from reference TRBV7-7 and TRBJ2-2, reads GAGVSQSPRYKVTKRGQDVTLRCDPISSHATLYWYQQALGQGPEFLTYFNYEAQPDKSGLPSDRFSAERPEGSISTLTIQRTEQRDSAMYRCASSPARGVYTGELFFGEGSRLTVL.

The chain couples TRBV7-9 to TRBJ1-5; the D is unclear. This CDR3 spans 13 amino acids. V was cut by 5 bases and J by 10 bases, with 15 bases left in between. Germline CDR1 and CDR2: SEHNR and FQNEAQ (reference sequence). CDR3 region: CASSPAGGAPQHF. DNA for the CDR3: TGTGCCAGCAGCCCTGCGGGAGGAGCACCCCAGCATTTT.

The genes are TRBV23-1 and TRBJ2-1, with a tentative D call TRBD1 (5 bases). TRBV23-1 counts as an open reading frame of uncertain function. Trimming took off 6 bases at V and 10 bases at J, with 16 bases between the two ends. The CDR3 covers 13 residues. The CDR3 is CASSRTRVKEQFF. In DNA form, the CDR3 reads TGCGCCAGCAGCAGAACCAGGGTTAAGGAGCAGTTCTTC.